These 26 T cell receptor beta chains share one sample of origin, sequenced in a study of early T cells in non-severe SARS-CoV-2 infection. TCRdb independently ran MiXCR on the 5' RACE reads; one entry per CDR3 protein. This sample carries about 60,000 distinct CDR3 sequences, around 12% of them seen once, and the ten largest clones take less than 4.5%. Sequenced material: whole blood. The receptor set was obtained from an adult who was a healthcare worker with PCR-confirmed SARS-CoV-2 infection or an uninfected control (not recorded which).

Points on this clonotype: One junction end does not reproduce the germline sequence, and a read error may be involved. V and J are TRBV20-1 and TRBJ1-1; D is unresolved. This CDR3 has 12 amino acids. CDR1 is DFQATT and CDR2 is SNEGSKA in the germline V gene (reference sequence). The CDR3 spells CSASEGNAEAFF. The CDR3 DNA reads TGCAGTGCTAGTGAAGGGAACGCTGAAGCTTTCTTT.

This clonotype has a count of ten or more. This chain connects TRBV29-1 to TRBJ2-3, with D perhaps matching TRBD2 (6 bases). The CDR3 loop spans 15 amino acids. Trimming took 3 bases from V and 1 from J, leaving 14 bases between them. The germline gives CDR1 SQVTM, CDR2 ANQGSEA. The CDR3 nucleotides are TGCAGCGTTGAGGGGAACTTAGCGGGCACAGATACGCAGTATTTT. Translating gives CSVEGNLAGTDTQYF.

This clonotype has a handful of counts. Written as DNA, the CDR3 is TGCAGTGCTAGAGATGCGACAGCTAGCACAGATACGCAGTATTTT. Its protein product is CSARDATASTDTQYF. The chain couples TRBV20-1 to TRBJ2-3; D might be TRBD1 (5 bases). Germline values: CDR1 DFQATT, CDR2 SNEGSKA (reference sequence). The germline V and J ends were trimmed by 0 bases and 0 bases, with 10 bases remaining between them. The length of the CDR3 is 15 residues.

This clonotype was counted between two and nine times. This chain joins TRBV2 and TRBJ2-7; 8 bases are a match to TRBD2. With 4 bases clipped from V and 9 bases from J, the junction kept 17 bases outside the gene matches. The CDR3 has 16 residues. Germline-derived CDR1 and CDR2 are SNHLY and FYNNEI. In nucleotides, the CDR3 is TGTGCCAGCAGTGTCACCGGGACTAGACAACTTCAGAGGCAGTACTTC. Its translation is CASSVTGTRQLQRQYF.

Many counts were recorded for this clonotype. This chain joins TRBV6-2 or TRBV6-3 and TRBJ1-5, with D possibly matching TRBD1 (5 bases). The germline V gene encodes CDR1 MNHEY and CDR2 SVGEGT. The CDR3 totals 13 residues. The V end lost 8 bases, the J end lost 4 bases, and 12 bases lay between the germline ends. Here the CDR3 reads CASQWEGNQPQHF. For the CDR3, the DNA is TGTGCCAGCCAATGGGAGGGGAATCAGCCCCAGCATTTT.

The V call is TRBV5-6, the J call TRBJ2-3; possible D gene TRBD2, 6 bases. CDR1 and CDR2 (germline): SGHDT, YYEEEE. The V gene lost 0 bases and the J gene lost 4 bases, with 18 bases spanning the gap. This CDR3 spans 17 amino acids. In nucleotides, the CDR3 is TGTGCCAGCAGCTTGGCCCCAAGAACTAGCAGGTCAGATACGCAGTATTTT. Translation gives CASSLAPRTSRSDTQYF. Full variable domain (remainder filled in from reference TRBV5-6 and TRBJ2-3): DAGVTQSPTHLIKTRGQQVTLRCSPKSGHDTVSWYQQALGQGPQFIFQYYEEEERQRGNFPDRFSGHQFPNYSSELNVNALLLGDSALYLCASSLAPRTSRSDTQYFGPGTRLTVL.

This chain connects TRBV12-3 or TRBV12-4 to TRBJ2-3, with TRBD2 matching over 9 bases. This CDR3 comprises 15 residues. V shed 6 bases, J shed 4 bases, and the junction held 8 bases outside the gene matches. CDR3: CASRSTSGRADTQYF. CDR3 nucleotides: TGTGCCAGCAGATCCACTAGCGGGCGGGCAGATACGCAGTATTTT.

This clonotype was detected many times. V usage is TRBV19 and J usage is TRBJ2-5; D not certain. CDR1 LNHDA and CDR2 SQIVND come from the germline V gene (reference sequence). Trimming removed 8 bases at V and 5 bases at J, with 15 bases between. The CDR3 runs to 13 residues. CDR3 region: CASGGRVRETQYF. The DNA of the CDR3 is TGTGCCAGTGGTGGAAGGGTTCGGGAGACCCAGTACTTC.

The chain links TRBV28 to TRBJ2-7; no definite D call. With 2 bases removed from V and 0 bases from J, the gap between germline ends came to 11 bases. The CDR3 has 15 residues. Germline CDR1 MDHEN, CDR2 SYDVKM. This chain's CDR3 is CASSLKGSSSYEQYF. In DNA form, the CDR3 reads TGTGCCAGCAGTTTAAAAGGGTCCAGCTCCTACGAGCAGTACTTC.

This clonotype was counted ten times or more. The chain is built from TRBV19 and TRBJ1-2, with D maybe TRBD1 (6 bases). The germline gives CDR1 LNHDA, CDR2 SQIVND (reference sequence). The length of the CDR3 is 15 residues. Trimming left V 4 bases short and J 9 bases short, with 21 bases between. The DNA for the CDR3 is TGTGCCAGTAGTAACAGGGAACTTGGTGTTAGCCGCTACACCTTC. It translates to CASSNRELGVSRYTF.

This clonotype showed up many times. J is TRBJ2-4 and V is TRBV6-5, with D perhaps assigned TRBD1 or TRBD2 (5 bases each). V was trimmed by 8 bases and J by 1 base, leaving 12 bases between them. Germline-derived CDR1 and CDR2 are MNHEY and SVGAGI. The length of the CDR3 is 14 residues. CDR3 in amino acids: CASRQGRAKNIQYF. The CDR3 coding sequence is TGTGCCAGCCGGCAGGGACGGGCCAAAAACATTCAGTACTTC.

CDR3 residues: CSARYIGGTVPYEQYF. In DNA form, the CDR3 reads TGCAGTGCTAGATACATAGGAGGGACGGTCCCCTACGAGCAGTACTTC. This chain links TRBV20-1 with TRBJ2-7; D is possibly TRBD2 (6 bases). The V end was cut by 2 bases, the J end by 2 bases, with 19 bases between. The CDR3 spans 16 residues. Germline V gene sequence: CDR1 DFQATT, CDR2 SNEGSKA (reference sequence).

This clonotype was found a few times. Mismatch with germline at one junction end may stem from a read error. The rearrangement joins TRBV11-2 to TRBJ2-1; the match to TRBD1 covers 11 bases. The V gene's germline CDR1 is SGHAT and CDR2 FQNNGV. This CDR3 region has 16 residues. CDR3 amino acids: CASSLDLRTGGASILF. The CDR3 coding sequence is TGTGCCAGCAGCTTAGACTTACGGACAGGGGGCGCGTCCATCCTCTTC. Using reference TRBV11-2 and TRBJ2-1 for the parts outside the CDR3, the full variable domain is EAGVAQSPRYKIIEKRQSVAFWCNPISGHATLYWYQQILGQGPKLLIQFQNNGVVDDSQLPKDRFSAERLKGVDSTLKIQPAKLEDSAVYLCASSLDLRTGGASILFGPGTRLTVL.

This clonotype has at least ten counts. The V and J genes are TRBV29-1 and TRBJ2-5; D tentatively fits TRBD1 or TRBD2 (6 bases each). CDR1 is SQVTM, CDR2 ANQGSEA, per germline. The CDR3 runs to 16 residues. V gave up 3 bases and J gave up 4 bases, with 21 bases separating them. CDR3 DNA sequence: TGCAGCGTTGACAACGTGGAGGGGGTCTTCCCAGAGACCCAGTACTTC. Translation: CSVDNVEGVFPETQYF.

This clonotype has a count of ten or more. The CDR3 DNA sequence: TGTGCCTGGAGTGTAGGGACTCCTTCTGAAGCTTTCTTT. It yields the protein CAWSVGTPSEAFF. The chain carries TRBV30 and TRBJ1-1, with D tentatively TRBD1 (5 bases). Trimming left V 0 bases short and J 6 bases short, with 11 bases between. The CDR3 length is 13 residues. Germline V gives CDR1 GTSNPN, CDR2 SVGIG (reference sequence).

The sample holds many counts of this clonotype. The CDR3 is CASAGAATRDTQYF. CDR3 DNA sequence: TGTGCCAGCGCGGGGGCGGCCACGAGGGATACGCAGTATTTT. This chain connects TRBV19 to TRBJ2-3; a possible D gene is TRBD2 (7 bases). Germline lookup yields CDR1 LNHDA and CDR2 SQIVND (reference sequence). V lost 9 bases, J lost 6 bases, and 19 bases lay in between. The CDR3 is 14 amino acids.

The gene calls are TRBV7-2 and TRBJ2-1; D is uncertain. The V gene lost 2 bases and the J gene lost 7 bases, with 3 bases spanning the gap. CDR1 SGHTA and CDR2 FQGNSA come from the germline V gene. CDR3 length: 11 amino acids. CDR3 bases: TGTGCCAGCAGCTTAAGGAATGAGCAGTTCTTC. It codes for CASSLRNEQFF.

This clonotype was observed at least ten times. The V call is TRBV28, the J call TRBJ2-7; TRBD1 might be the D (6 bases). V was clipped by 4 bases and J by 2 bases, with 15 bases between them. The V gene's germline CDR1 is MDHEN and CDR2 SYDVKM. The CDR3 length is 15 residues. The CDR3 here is CASSSLGRDTYEQYF. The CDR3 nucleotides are TGTGCCAGCAGTTCGCTCGGCCGGGACACCTACGAGCAGTACTTC.

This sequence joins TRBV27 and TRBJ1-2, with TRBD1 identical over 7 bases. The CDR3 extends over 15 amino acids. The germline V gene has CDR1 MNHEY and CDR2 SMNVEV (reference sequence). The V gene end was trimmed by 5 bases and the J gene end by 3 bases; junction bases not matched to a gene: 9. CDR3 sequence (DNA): TGTGCCAGCAGTGGACTATGGCAGGGGGACTATGGCTACACCTTC. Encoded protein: CASSGLWQGDYGYTF.

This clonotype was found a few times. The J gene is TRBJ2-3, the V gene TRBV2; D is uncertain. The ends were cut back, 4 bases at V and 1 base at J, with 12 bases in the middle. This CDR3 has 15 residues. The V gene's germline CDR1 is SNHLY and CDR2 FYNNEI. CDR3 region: CASSVRQWGTDTQYF. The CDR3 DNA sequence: TGTGCCAGCAGTGTGCGTCAGTGGGGCACAGATACGCAGTATTTT.

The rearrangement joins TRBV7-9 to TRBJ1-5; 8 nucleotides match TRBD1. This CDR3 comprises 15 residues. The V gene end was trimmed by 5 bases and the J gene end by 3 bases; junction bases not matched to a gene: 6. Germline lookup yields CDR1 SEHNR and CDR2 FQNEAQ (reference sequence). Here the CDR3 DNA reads TGTGCCAGCAGCCTCGGACAGGGAGACAATCAGCCCCAGCATTTT. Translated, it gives CASSLGQGDNQPQHF.

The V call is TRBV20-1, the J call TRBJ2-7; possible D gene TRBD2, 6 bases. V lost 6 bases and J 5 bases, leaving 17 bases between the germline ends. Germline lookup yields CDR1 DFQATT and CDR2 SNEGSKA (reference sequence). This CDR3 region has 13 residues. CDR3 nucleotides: TGCAGTGCGACGGGAAACCGGAGGGACGAGCAGTACTTC. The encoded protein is CSATGNRRDEQYF.

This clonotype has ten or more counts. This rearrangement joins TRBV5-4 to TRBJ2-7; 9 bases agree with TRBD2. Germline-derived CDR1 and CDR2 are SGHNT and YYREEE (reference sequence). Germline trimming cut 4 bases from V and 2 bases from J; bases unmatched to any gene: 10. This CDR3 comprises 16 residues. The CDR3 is CASSLRPASGAYEQYF. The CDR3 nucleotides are TGTGCCAGCAGCCTACGACCCGCTAGCGGGGCCTACGAGCAGTACTTC.

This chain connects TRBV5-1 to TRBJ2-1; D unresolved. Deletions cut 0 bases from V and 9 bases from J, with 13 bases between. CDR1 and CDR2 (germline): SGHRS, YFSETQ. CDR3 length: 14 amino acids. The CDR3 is CASSLERGSGEQFF. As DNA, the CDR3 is TGCGCCAGCAGCTTGGAGCGCGGATCCGGTGAGCAGTTCTTC. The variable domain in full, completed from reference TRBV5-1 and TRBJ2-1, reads KAGVTQTPRYLIKTRGQQVTLSCSPISGHRSVSWYQQTPGQGLQFLFEYFSETQRNKGNFPGRFSGRQFSNSRSEMNVSTLELGDSALYLCASSLERGSGEQFFGPGTRLTVL.

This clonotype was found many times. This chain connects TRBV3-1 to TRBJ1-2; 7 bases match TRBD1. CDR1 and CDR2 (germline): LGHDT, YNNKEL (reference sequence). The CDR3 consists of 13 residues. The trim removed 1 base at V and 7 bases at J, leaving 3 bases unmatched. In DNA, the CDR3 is TGTGCCAGCAGCCAAGGACAGGGCTCTGGCTACACCTTC. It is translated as CASSQGQGSGYTF.

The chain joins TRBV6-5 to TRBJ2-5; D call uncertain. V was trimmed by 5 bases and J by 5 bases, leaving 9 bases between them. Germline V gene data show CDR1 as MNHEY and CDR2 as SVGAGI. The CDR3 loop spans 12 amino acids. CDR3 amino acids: CASSDPYETQYF. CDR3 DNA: TGTGCCAGCAGTGACCCGTACGAGACCCAGTACTTC.